This TCR beta chain was identified during a study of OX40 agonist ivuxolimab in advanced cancers. Study in general: Patients were dosed with the agonistic anti-OX40 (CD134) antibody ivuxolimab. Aged roughly 23 to 90 with a mean of about 63 years, they were approximately 80% male. Overall study findings and caveats: Several nonresponders also turned out to have low normalized T-cell clonal expansion.

Repertoires were generated with immunoSEQ multiplex PCR, while TCRdb's copy carries only in-frame clones and drops some. The table lists tens of thousands of clones, around 82% of them singletons. With regard to this clone: Antigen unknown.

The source was CD4+ or CD8+ T cells sorted from blood, collected in a trial of the OX40 agonist ivuxolimab. This TCR was sampled from an adult with an advanced solid tumor such as melanoma, head and neck, liver or kidney cancer.

The CDR3 region is CASSFLAGADTGELFF. In DNA form, the CDR3 reads TGTGCCAGCAGCTTCCTGGCCGGGGCGGACACCGGGGAGCTGTTTTTT. This chain uses TRBV11-3 with TRBJ2-2, with D perhaps matching TRBD1 or TRBD2 (5 bases each). Germline V gene data show CDR1 as SGHNT and CDR2 as YENEEA. The CDR3 has 16 residues. The V end was cut by 3 bases, the J end by 3 bases, with 14 bases between.